The clone carrying this TCR beta chain was seen just once. V gave up 3 bases and J gave up 7 bases; unmatched junction bases: 10. The CDR3 runs to 16 residues. Germline V gives CDR1 MDHEN, CDR2 SYDVKM. Authors' analysis steps: From reference gene primer amplification, estimates of nucleated cell counts were derived. TCRdb's copy holds only in-frame clones and misses some; the assay was immunoSEQ multiplex PCR. That table is the source of V, J and clone size, and D and trimming were worked out from the DNA. The data contain about 230,000 clones, around four fifths of them seen just once; the ten biggest clones take up about 2.5%. These data belong to a study of blood T cell repertoires in COVID-19. Across the study: There were acute and convalescent COVID-19 samples, and they came from the United States, Italy and Spain. PBMCs, B-cell-depleted T cells, or T cells were the source of the cDNA or gDNA that made up the material.

V usage is TRBV28 and J usage is TRBJ1-5, with 9 bases that match TRBD1. Sequencing used peripheral blood. The sequence was obtained from a woman between 70 and 85 years old with active or convalescent COVID-19. The CDR3 loop reads CASSLAGTGIVQPQHF. In DNA, the CDR3 is TGTGCCAGCAGTTTGGCCGGGACAGGGATTGTGCAGCCCCAGCATTTT.